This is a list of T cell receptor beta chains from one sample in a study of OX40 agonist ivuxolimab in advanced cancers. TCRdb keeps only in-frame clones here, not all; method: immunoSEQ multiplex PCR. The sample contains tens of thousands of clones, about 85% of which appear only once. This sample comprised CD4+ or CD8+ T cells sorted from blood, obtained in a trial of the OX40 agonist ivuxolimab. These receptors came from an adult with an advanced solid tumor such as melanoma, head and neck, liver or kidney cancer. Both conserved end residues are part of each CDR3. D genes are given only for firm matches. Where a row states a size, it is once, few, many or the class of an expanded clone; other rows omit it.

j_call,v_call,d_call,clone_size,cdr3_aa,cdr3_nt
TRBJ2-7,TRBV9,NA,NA,CASSPLTGGEQYF,TGTGCCAGCAGCCCGCTCACGGGTGGCGAGCAGTACTTC
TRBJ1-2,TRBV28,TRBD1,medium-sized,CASSRSGLLGQGDGYTF,TGTGCCAGCAGCCGTTCAGGGTTATTGGGACAGGGGGATGGCTACACCTTC
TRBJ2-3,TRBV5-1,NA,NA,CASRGGQAAGTDTQYF,TGCGCCAGCAGGGGGGGCCAAGCGGCCGGCACAGATACGCAGTATTTT
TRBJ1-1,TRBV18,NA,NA,CASSPGPTPANTEAFF,TGTGCCAGCTCACCGGGACCGACCCCGGCGAACACTGAAGCTTTCTTT
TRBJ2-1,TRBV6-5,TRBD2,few,CASSPGLAGWEQFF,TGTGCCAGCAGCCCAGGACTAGCGGGCTGGGAGCAGTTCTTC
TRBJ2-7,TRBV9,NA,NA,CASSPGHRPAGQYF,TGTGCCAGCAGCCCGGGACACAGACCCGCTGGGCAGTACTTC
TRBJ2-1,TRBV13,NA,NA,CASSPNEQFF,TGTGCCAGCAGCCCCAATGAGCAGTTCTTC
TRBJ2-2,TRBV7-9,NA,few,CASSQGRVTGELFF,TGTGCCAGCAGTCAGGGACGTGTCACCGGGGAGCTGTTTTTT
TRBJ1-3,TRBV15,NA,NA,CATSQYDGYSGNTIYF,TGTGCCACCTCACAATACGACGGATACTCTGGAAACACCATATATTTT
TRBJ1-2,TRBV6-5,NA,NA,CASRLGGYTF,TGTGCCAGCAGGCTGGGTGGCTACACCTTC